This TCR beta chain was found in a study of blood T cell repertoires in COVID-19. The wider study: From T cells, B-cell-depleted T cells, or PBMCs came the material, which was cDNA or gDNA.

In the authors' methods: Estimation of nucleated cell counts relied on the amplification of reference gene primers. Assay: immunoSEQ multiplex PCR; the TCRdb copy retains only in-frame clones and omits some. The D gene and trimming were derived from the DNA, and the V and J assignments and clone size from that table. Of fewer than 250,000 clones listed, approximately 83% are singletons. CDR3 length: 19 amino acids. The J gene is TRBJ2-3, the V gene TRBV21-1; whether TRBD2, the table's D call, matches the DNA was not checked. TRBV21-1 represents a pseudogene. The clonotype was recovered from a woman aged 40 to 50 with active or convalescent COVID-19. The sample taken for sequencing was peripheral blood. CDR3: CASSNLWTSGRADTDTQYF. Written as DNA, the CDR3 is TGTGCCAGCAGCAATTTATGGACTAGCGGGAGGGCCGACACAGATACGCAGTATTTT.